This is a list of T cell receptor beta chains from one sample in a study of spatial heterogeneity in lung cancer. Via MiXCR, TCRdb re-called the 5' RACE reads, giving one row per CDR3 protein. The sample shows 39,000 or so distinct CDR3 sequences, 10% of them seen only once. Here the sequenced sample was PBMCs, taken at follow-up. The receptors originated from a female donor with early-stage non-small cell lung cancer. The CDR3 runs from the conserved cysteine through the conserved F or W. Clone size is shown for a subset of rows, as once, few, many or a class of expanded clone.

size: NA
V: TRBV6-5
CDR3: CASSPKPGGAGTGELFF

size: NA
V: TRBV28
CDR3: CASRNVAGGRTDTQYF

size: many
V: TRBV9
CDR3: CASSVGRPDEQFF

size: NA
V: TRBV7-7
CDR3: CASSLGRYTGELFF

size: few
V: TRBV6-5
CDR3: CASSYSEGGTGGYTF

size: few
V: TRBV5-1
CDR3: CASSEGEYVGYEQYF

size: NA
V: TRBV28
CDR3: CASSSPRDTSSYNSPLHF

size: NA
V: TRBV7-2
CDR3: CASSLFQTAEAFF

size: NA
V: TRBV2
CDR3: CASSELVIQYF

size: NA
V: TRBV2
CDR3: CASSRSGPTEAFF